The clone carrying this T cell receptor beta chain was observed a single time. V lost 10 bases and J lost 7, with 19 bases in between. CDR1 MDHEN and CDR2 SYDVKM come from the germline V gene. This CDR3 region has 14 residues. The source of the sample is a study of T cell responses to AZD1222 COVID-19 vaccine. Looking at the study overall: Second-dose intervals near 4 or 12 weeks were combined.

Libraries were prepared by immunoSEQ multiplex PCR; TCRdb keeps only in-frame clonotypes and omits some of them. The profile shows around 100,000 clones, approximately 91% of them singletons. J is TRBJ1-4 and V is TRBV28; no clear D. The origin of this receptor is an adult in good health. The material was peripheral blood, obtained on day 0 of AZD1222 vaccination. The CDR3 here is CATRKRVPPEKLFF. CDR3 nucleotides: TGTGCCACCAGGAAGAGGGTACCGCCTGAAAAACTGTTTTTT.